The entry below describes one T cell receptor (beta chain). TCRdb's copy holds only in-frame clones and misses some; the assay was immunoSEQ multiplex PCR. The sample lists fewer than 75,000 clones, roughly 86% occurring once. The data are from a study of blood T cell repertoires in COVID-19. V was shortened by 5 bases and J by 0 bases, with 14 bases between the two germline ends. Looked up from germline, CDR1 is SGHRS and CDR2 is YFSETQ. CDR3 size: 15 residues. The chain recombines TRBV5-1 with TRBJ1-1, with D uncertain. The sample comprised peripheral blood. The receptor's source is a man in his sixties with active or convalescent COVID-19. The CDR3, as DNA: TGCGCCAGCAGACCCCGGAGGGAGGTGAACACTGAAGCTTTCTTT. It is translated as CASRPRREVNTEAFF.